This is a list of T cell receptor beta chains from one sample in a study of beta chain features in type 1 diabetes. Clones were read by immunoSEQ multiplex PCR, and TCRdb kept only the in-frame ones, dropping some. The sample records approximately 250,000 clones, roughly 24% being singletons. Sequencing used naive CD4+ T cells from blood. The receptors were sampled from a woman in her 30s with type 1 diabetes. Each CDR3 is given with its conserved first and last residue. Each record gives: CDR3 DNA, CDR3 protein, clone size, J gene, D gene, V gene. A D gene is named only where the DNA matches it firmly. Expanded clones get a size class; other rows say once, few or many, or leave the size out.

TGTGCCAGCAGCTTACAGTCTAGCACAGATACGCAGTATTTT | CASSLQSSTDTQYF | NA | TRBJ2-3 | NA | TRBV11-2
TGCGCCAGCAGCTCGGAGGCAGTACAAGAGACCCAGTACTTC | CASSSEAVQETQYF | NA | TRBJ2-5 | NA | TRBV5-1
TGTGCCAGCAGTGTGCGAACCCCAGGGGGGAAGAACTACGAGCAGTACTTC | CASSVRTPGGKNYEQYF | NA | TRBJ2-7 | NA | TRBV6-1
TGTGCCAGCGGACTAGGGACTTGGACTAGCGGCTTCCACTCCTACGAGCAGTACTTC | CASGLGTWTSGFHSYEQYF | few | TRBJ2-7 | TRBD2 | TRBV27
TGTGCCAGCAGTGGGAGGACTAGCGGGAATAAGGATGAGCAGTTCTTC | CASSGRTSGNKDEQFF | once | TRBJ2-1 | TRBD2 | TRBV2
TGTGCCAGCAGTTTGGGGGGCCACCGCGGGGGCAATGAGCAGTTCTTC | CASSLGGHRGGNEQFF | NA | TRBJ2-1 | NA | TRBV28
TGTGCCAGCAGTTATACGCGGGACAGCAATCAGCCCCAGCATTTT | CASSYTRDSNQPQHF | NA | TRBJ1-5 | NA | TRBV2
TGTGCCTGGAGTCGGGAGGGGCAGGACACTGAAGCTTTCTTT | CAWSREGQDTEAFF | NA | TRBJ1-1 | NA | TRBV30
TGTGCCAGCAGCTTAAGTCCGACTAGTCCCCACAATGAGCAGTTCTTC | CASSLSPTSPHNEQFF | few | TRBJ2-1 | NA | TRBV7-3
TGTGCCATCAGTGAGAGGCCTGGGGGGATTTCCTACAATGAGCAGTTCTTC | CAISERPGGISYNEQFF | NA | TRBJ2-1 | NA | TRBV10-3
TGTGCCACCCTGACAAGTGTGCGCTACGAGCAGTACTTC | CATLTSVRYEQYF | few | TRBJ2-7 | NA | TRBV28